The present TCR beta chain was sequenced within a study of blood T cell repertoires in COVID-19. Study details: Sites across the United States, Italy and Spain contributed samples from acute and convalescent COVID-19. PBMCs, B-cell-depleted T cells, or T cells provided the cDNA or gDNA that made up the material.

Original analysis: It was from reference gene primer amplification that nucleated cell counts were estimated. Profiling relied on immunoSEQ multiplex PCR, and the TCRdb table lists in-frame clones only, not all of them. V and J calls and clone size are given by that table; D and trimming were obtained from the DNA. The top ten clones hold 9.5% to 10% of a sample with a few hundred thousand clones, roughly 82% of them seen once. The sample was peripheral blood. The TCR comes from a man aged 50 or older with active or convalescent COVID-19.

The CDR3 bases are TGTGCCAGCAGACCTACCTACGAGGTAGGTCCGAACTACGAGCAGTACTTC. Its translation: CASRPTYEVGPNYEQYF. V and J are TRBV28 and TRBJ2-7, with D unclear. Deletions cut 6 bases from V and 3 bases from J, with 24 bases between. The germline V gene has CDR1 MDHEN and CDR2 SYDVKM. The CDR3 runs 17 residues. Using reference TRBV28 and TRBJ2-7 for the parts outside the CDR3, the full variable domain is DVKVTQSSRYLVKRTGEKVFLECVQDMDHENMFWYRQDPGLGLRLIYFSYDVKMKEKGDIPEGYSVSREKKERFSLILESASTNQTSMYLCASRPTYEVGPNYEQYFGPGTRLTVT.